This paragraph covers one T cell receptor (beta chain) sequence. This clone's antigen is unknown. One base away there is no much larger clone; base qualities are not given. High-throughput TCR beta sequencing profiled peripheral blood CD8+ and CD4+ T cells from healthy donors, Susac syndrome patients and multiple sclerosis patients. Multiple sclerosis controls were treatment-naive patients with stable or active relapsing-remitting disease fulfilling revised McDonald criteria. Bulk CD8+ and CD4+ T cells were purified magnetically by negative isolation, whereas CD8+ TEMRA cells were enriched by FACS. Blood was drawn into EDTA tubes, processed within 24 hours, and PBMCs were isolated by density gradient centrifugation. PBMCs intended for TCR sequencing were frozen in liquid nitrogen and were later thawed in a 37 degrees C water bath. The sorted or isolated CD4+, CD8+ and CD8+ TEMRA cells had a purity of 90% or higher.

The record originates from a study of CD8 T cells in Susac syndrome (dated by TCRdb to between 2017 and 2020). For the wider study: Repertoire sequencing was used to test whether CD8+ T cell activation and differentiation in Susac syndrome was antigen driven.

The germline V gene sets CDR1 to SGHDT and CDR2 to YYEEEE. V has 2 bases trimmed and J has 6 bases trimmed; junction bases matching no gene number 5. The CDR3 starts with the cysteine, ends with the phenylalanine, and has 14 residues. The sequence is cut down to CDR3 DNA, 42 bases in frame from base 1. Broad study findings and their caveats: The number of individuals in the TCR sequencing and HLA analysis was recognized as being relatively small.

RNA was extracted with the RNeasy kit and roughly 0.45 to 1 ug was reverse transcribed using random hexamers. The immunoSEQ multiplex PCR assay, which covers 54 Vbeta and 13 Jbeta segments, was used to amplify TCR beta CDR3 regions. PCR amplification bias was corrected by using a synthetic template baseline for primer optimization and computational correction. In the authors' own workflow: Only productive sequences were kept, with reads annotated to V, D and J genes according to IMGT and analyzed in immunoSEQ Analyzer. To calculate clonality, Shannon entropy was normalized by log2 of the number of productive unique sequences and then subtracted from one. Public and private clones were assessed among the 100 most prevalent clones of each patient and control. A clone was defined as Susac-specific if it was absent from the healthy and MS cohorts, from more than 850 published viral clones and from other ImmuneACCESS disease sequences. TCRdb trimmed the raw reads at Q25, called clones with MiXCR and kept productive beta chains. For every CDR3 protein sequence, its rows merge into one entry that carries the most common genes and DNA. The V and J calls, along with clone size, are taken from TCRdb and not from the paper's own processing. The table for this sample lists 180,000 or so distinct CDR3 sequences; around 95% of them were counted only once. The biggest ten clones account for 0.093% of the sample.

This receptor was identified in a human donor with multiple sclerosis. This sequence uses TRBV5-6 and TRBJ1-5, and 7 junction bases match TRBD1. Sequences were obtained from CD4+ T cells from PBMCs. This receptor has the CDR3 CASSLNRGGQPQHF. The DNA sequence is given as TGTGCCAGCAGCTTAAACAGGGGAGGTCAGCCCCAGCATTTT.